Shown below are 16 T cell receptor beta chains from a single sample sequenced in a study of graft-versus-host responses after intestinal transplantation. Data came from immunoSEQ multiplex PCR; TCRdb stores just in-frame clones and leaves some out. In the table there are over 100,000 clones, 90% to 95% of which are singletons. These receptors have no identified antigens. The specimen was unstimulated CD4+ T cells sorted from spleen or lymph node cells, collected before intestinal transplant. These receptors came from a human donor who received an intestinal transplant.

The V call is TRBV29-1, the J call TRBJ2-1; D gene ambiguous. V was pared by 3 bases and J by 0 bases, with 12 bases between. Germline values: CDR1 SQVTM, CDR2 ANQGSEA. This CDR3 is 15 amino acids long. Written as DNA, the CDR3 is TGCAGCGTTGAGAAGACGCCGAGCTCCTACAATGAGCAGTTCTTC. Protein product: CSVEKTPSSYNEQFF.

V is TRBV6-5 and J is TRBJ1-1; D perhaps matches TRBD1 (5 bases). CDR3 size: 14 residues. Germline V gene lookup returns CDR1 MNHEY and CDR2 SVGAGI. The V end lost 9 bases, the J end lost 1 base, and 15 bases lay between the germline ends. CDR3 nucleotide sequence: TGTGCCAGTCGGACACACGGCGGGAACACTGAAGCTTTCTTT. Translated, it gives CASRTHGGNTEAFF.

The chain couples TRBV15 to TRBJ2-7; possible D gene TRBD2, 5 bases. CDR1 and CDR2 (germline): LNHNV, YYDKDF (reference sequence). The CDR3 length is 14 residues. V lost 0 bases and J lost 2, with 8 bases in between. The CDR3 sequence: CATSRDPGTYEQYF. The CDR3, as DNA: TGTGCCACCAGCAGAGATCCGGGGACCTACGAGCAGTACTTC.

This chain uses TRBV18 with TRBJ2-2; TRBD2 is a possible D gene (5 bases). Deletions cut 3 bases from V and 2 bases from J, with 7 bases between. This CDR3 comprises 14 residues. Germline CDR1 is KGHSH and CDR2 is LQKENI. In DNA form, the CDR3 reads TGTGCCAGCTCACCGACGGGAAACACCGGGGAGCTGTTTTTT. As protein: CASSPTGNTGELFF.

The chain combines TRBV12-5 with TRBJ2-1, with 13 bases identical to TRBD2. Germline CDR1 reads LGHNT; CDR2 reads FRNRAP. V was pared by 9 bases and J by 6 bases, with 11 bases of the junction left unmatched. The CDR3 consists of 16 residues. CDR3: CARPGTSGKALNEQFF. The CDR3 DNA follows: TGTGCTAGGCCCGGGACTAGCGGGAAGGCCCTCAATGAGCAGTTCTTC.

The V gene is TRBV10-3, the J gene TRBJ2-1; D is unclear. Trimming pared 6 bases from V and 0 bases from J, leaving 6 bases between. CDR1 and CDR2 from the germline V gene are ENHRY and SYGVKD. This CDR3 is 13 amino acids long. CDR3 bases: TGTGCCATCAGCGTGTTCTCCTACAATGAGCAGTTCTTC. This translates into CAISVFSYNEQFF.

The chain has TRBV7-2 and TRBJ2-1, with D tentatively TRBD2 (6 bases). Germline values: CDR1 SGHTA, CDR2 FQGNSA. The CDR3 is 15 residues long. Trimming removed 5 bases at V and 8 bases at J, with 19 bases between. CDR3 nucleotide sequence: TGTGCCAGCAGCCCGGACTACCCCCGGTGGGATGAGCAGTTCTTC. Protein sequence: CASSPDYPRWDEQFF.

This chain uses TRBV10-2 with TRBJ1-1; D ambiguous. Per germline, CDR1 WSHSY and CDR2 SAAADI. V was shortened by 2 bases and J by 2 bases, with 6 bases between the two germline ends. CDR3 length: 13 amino acids. The CDR3 region has the DNA TGCGCCAGCAGTGAGATTAAAAACACTGAAGCTTTCTTT. It codes for CASSEIKNTEAFF.

The chain is built from TRBV29-1 and TRBJ2-1; 11 bases map to TRBD1. Germline-derived CDR1 and CDR2 are SQVTM and ANQGSEA. The CDR3 is 14 residues long. The J segment lost 9 bases and the V segment lost 7 bases, leaving 11 bases of the junction unmatched. The CDR3, as DNA: TGCAGCGCCCGGGACAGGGGGTCTGAGGGTGAGCAGTTCTTC. Its translation: CSARDRGSEGEQFF.

The J gene is TRBJ1-2, the V gene TRBV25-1; D is unresolved. The ends were cut back, 2 bases at V and 3 bases at J, with 10 bases in the middle. Germline V gene data show CDR1 as MGHDK and CDR2 as SYGVNS. The CDR3 spans 14 residues. CDR3 loop: CASSEVWEYYGYTF. DNA for the CDR3: TGTGCCAGCAGTGAAGTTTGGGAATACTATGGCTACACCTTC.

The gene calls are TRBV6-5 and TRBJ1-2, with D tentatively TRBD1 (5 bases). The CDR3 consists of 13 residues. Germline loops: CDR1 MNHEY, CDR2 SVGAGI. Deletions cut 6 bases from V and 2 bases from J, with 10 bases between. For the CDR3, the DNA is TGTGCCAGCAGCCACGGGGACAACTATGGCTACACCTTC. Translated, it gives CASSHGDNYGYTF.

This chain connects TRBV6-5 to TRBJ2-3, with D possibly being TRBD2 (7 bases). CDR3 size: 13 residues. The germline V gene has CDR1 MNHEY and CDR2 SVGAGI. Trimming cost V 7 bases and J 5 bases, with 13 bases left between them. CDR3 in amino acids: CASTPGGLDTQYF. DNA for the CDR3: TGTGCCAGCACCCCGGGGGGCCTAGATACGCAGTATTTT.

The V gene is TRBV18, the J gene TRBJ1-2; D is uncertain. Germline V gene sequence: CDR1 KGHSH, CDR2 LQKENI. V was pared by 3 bases and J by 8 bases, with 19 bases between. CDR3 length equals 15 residues. CDR3 sequence: CASSPPSKPDGGYTF. The CDR3 DNA sequence: TGTGCCAGCTCACCCCCATCCAAACCAGACGGGGGCTACACCTTC.

The J gene is TRBJ2-3, the V gene TRBV6-5, with 8 bases matching TRBD2. This CDR3 has 13 amino acids. V gave up 0 bases and J gave up 10 bases; unmatched junction bases: 3. The germline V gene encodes CDR1 MNHEY and CDR2 SVGAGI. CDR3: CASSYSGGGSQYF. CDR3 coding DNA: TGTGCCAGCAGTTACTCCGGGGGGGGGTCGCAGTATTTT.

The CDR3 protein is CSVRQGASTDTQYF. For the CDR3, the DNA is TGCAGCGTAAGACAGGGGGCGAGTACAGATACGCAGTATTTT. V gene TRBV29-1 combines with J gene TRBJ2-3, with TRBD1 identical over 10 bases. The germline V gene encodes CDR1 SQVTM and CDR2 ANQGSEA. This CDR3 spans 14 amino acids. Trimming removed 6 bases from V and 3 bases from J; junction bases left unmatched: 6.

The V gene is TRBV12-5, the J gene TRBJ1-4, with D unclear. The germline CDR1 and CDR2 sequences are LGHNT and FRNRAP. Trimming removed 6 bases from V and 3 bases from J, with 17 bases in between. The CDR3 has 16 residues. The CDR3 bases are TGTGCTAGTGGACGTCGGGGTTACGACGCTAATGAAAAACTGTTTTTT. The encoded protein is CASGRRGYDANEKLFF.